These 21 T cell receptor beta chains originate from one sample sequenced in a study of post-analysis software for immune sequencing data. Study results and caveats: Elevated frequency relative to controls characterized about 5 TRBV segments in patients, TRBV5-6, TRBV5-1 and TRBV20-1 among them.

Unique molecular identifiers had been added to the TCR beta cDNA libraries. TCRdb fed the PCR reads into MiXCR, producing one record per CDR3 protein. The sample has 740,000 or so distinct CDR3 sequences; approximately 53% are singletons. These receptors are not linked to any known antigen. The sample was blood. These receptors came from a girl between 10 and 17 years old with multiple sclerosis.

Remarks on this clonotype: Sequence at one end of the junction differs from germline and may be a read error. This chain connects TRBV5-1 to TRBJ2-6, with D perhaps TRBD1 (6 bases). Germline CDR1 is SGHRS and CDR2 is YFSETQ. The CDR3 spans 15 residues. The DNA of the CDR3 is TGCGCCAGCAGCGCATGGACAGTGGGGGCCAGCGTCCTGACTTTC. It yields the protein CASSAWTVGASVLTF.

This sequence joins TRBV9 and TRBJ2-1, with TRBD2 matching 9 bases. The CDR3 is made up of 14 amino acids. Germline lookup yields CDR1 SGDLS and CDR2 YYNGEE. The ends lost 1 base at V and 9 bases at J; junction bases unmatched: 5. CDR3 sequence (DNA): TGTGCCAGCAGCGTATTGGGACTAGCAGGTGAGCAGTTCTTC. Translating it yields CASSVLGLAGEQFF.

This clonotype has just one count. This chain links TRBV5-1 with TRBJ2-7; D may be TRBD2 (6 bases). V was shortened by 3 bases and J by 5 bases, with 15 bases between the two germline ends. The CDR3 consists of 14 residues. Germline-derived CDR1 and CDR2 are SGHRS and YFSETQ. CDR3 protein: CASSSSVGKNEQYF. The CDR3 region has the DNA TGCGCCAGCAGCTCTAGCGTGGGGAAGAACGAGCAGTACTTC.

The chain combines TRBV20-1 with TRBJ1-6; D perhaps matches TRBD1 (6 bases). CDR3 size: 12 residues. Germline CDR1 and CDR2: DFQATT and SNEGSKA (reference sequence). Trimming cost V 5 bases and J 7 bases, with 9 bases left between them. The chain's CDR3 is CSAWDNNSPLHF. The CDR3 DNA sequence: TGCAGTGCTTGGGACAACAATTCACCCCTCCACTTT.

The chain is built from TRBV20-1 and TRBJ2-1; 7 bases are a match to TRBD2. V shed 3 bases, J shed 0 bases, and the junction held 11 bases outside the gene matches. The CDR3 contains 17 residues. Germline V gives CDR1 DFQATT, CDR2 SNEGSKA (reference sequence). This CDR3 reads CSARAGATLSSYNEQFF. The CDR3 nucleotides are TGCAGTGCTAGGGCGGGAGCGACCCTGAGCTCCTACAATGAGCAGTTCTTC.

This clonotype was detected once. This chain links TRBV20-1 with TRBJ2-1; 11 bases align to TRBD2. CDR3 length: 16 amino acids. The V and J ends lost 3 bases and 8 bases, in that order; junction bases with no gene match: 12. Germline-derived CDR1 and CDR2 are DFQATT and SNEGSKA (reference sequence). CDR3 loop: CSARRVAGGPFHEQFF. In DNA form, the CDR3 reads TGCAGTGCTAGGAGGGTAGCGGGAGGGCCATTCCATGAGCAGTTCTTC.

This clonotype was observed a handful of times. The rearrangement links TRBV5-1 to TRBJ2-5, with 8 bases matching TRBD2. TRBJ2-7 matches the DNA end more closely, so the J call is doubtful. CDR1 SGHRS and CDR2 YFSETQ come from the germline V gene. The CDR3 loop spans 14 amino acids. The CDR3 coding sequence is TGCGCCAGCAGCTTAACTAGCGGTTTATACGAGCAGTACTTC. This encodes CASSLTSGLYEQYF.

This clonotype was observed a handful of times. V usage is TRBV6-6 and J usage is TRBJ2-1, with 7 bases matching TRBD2. Germline V gene lookup returns CDR1 MNHNY and CDR2 SVGAGI (reference sequence). J was trimmed by 2 bases and V by 5 bases; bases with no gene match: 12. CDR3 length: 17 amino acids. CDR3 region: CASSRGGRGGTYNEQFF. CDR3 nucleotides: TGTGCCAGCAGTCGCGGCGGTCGGGGAGGGACCTACAATGAGCAGTTCTTC.

The sample holds a few counts of this clonotype. The V gene is TRBV7-9, the J gene TRBJ1-2, with TRBD1 as a possible D gene (6 bases). Germline CDR1 and CDR2: SEHNR and FQNEAQ (reference sequence). With 4 bases removed from V and 6 bases from J, the gap between germline ends came to 18 bases. The CDR3 loop spans 15 amino acids. CDR3 DNA: TGTGCCAGCAGCTCCTCAAGTCGACAGGTAGATGGCTACACCTTC. Encoded protein: CASSSSSRQVDGYTF.

The chain carries TRBV14 and TRBJ1-2, with D maybe TRBD1 (6 bases). Germline-derived CDR1 and CDR2 are SGHDN and FVKESK. V lost 4 bases, J lost 4 bases, and 16 bases lay in between. This CDR3 region has 15 residues. CDR3 loop: CASSRTGLQIYGYTF. CDR3 in DNA: TGTGCCAGCAGCCGAACAGGGCTGCAGATCTATGGCTACACCTTC.

Here the CDR3 reads CSVQRGPSTEAFF. The DNA of the CDR3 is TGCAGCGTTCAACGCGGTCCCAGCACTGAAGCTTTCTTT. The chain recombines TRBV29-1 with TRBJ1-1, with no clear D. The CDR3 loop spans 13 amino acids. Germline CDR1 reads SQVTM; CDR2 reads ANQGSEA. Trimming left V 5 bases short and J 4 bases short, with 14 bases between.

The chain recombines TRBV11-2 with TRBJ2-1; D not resolved. With 5 bases removed from V and 0 bases from J, the gap between germline ends came to 5 bases. In germline, CDR1 is SGHAT, CDR2 FQNNGV. This CDR3 is built from 13 residues. The CDR3 region is CASSRVSYNEQFF. CDR3 bases: TGTGCCAGCAGCCGGGTCTCCTACAATGAGCAGTTCTTC.

This clonotype was counted between two and nine times. The rearrangement uses TRBV7-9 and TRBJ1-1; D is ambiguous. The length of the CDR3 is 14 residues. Trimming shortened V by 2 bases and J by 0 bases, and 7 bases separated the two germline ends. The V gene's germline CDR1 is SEHNR and CDR2 FQNEAQ (reference sequence). The CDR3 bases are TGTGCCAGCAGCTTATCACAGATGAACACTGAAGCTTTCTTT. Encoded protein: CASSLSQMNTEAFF.

The chain uses TRBV5-1 and TRBJ2-5; D is undetermined. CDR1 is SGHRS and CDR2 is YFSETQ in the germline V gene. The V and J ends lost 4 bases and 2 bases respectively, with 15 bases between them. The CDR3 consists of 15 residues. The CDR3 loop is CASSPGRKVQETQYF. CDR3 bases: TGCGCCAGCAGCCCCGGACGGAAGGTTCAAGAGACCCAGTACTTC.

This rearrangement joins TRBV9 to TRBJ2-3, with D perhaps TRBD2 (6 bases). The CDR3 contains 19 residues. Per the germline V gene, CDR1 is SGDLS and CDR2 is YYNGEE. Trimming stripped 0 bases from V and 0 bases from J, with 20 bases between. CDR3 sequence (DNA): TGTGCCAGCAGCGTAGGTTGGGGAGGTTCCCTATCTAGCACAGATACGCAGTATTTT. As protein: CASSVGWGGSLSSTDTQYF.

This clonotype has only a few counts. The rearrangement links TRBV7-2 to TRBJ2-5, with 10 bases aligning to TRBD2. Germline assignment: CDR1 SGHTA and CDR2 FQGNSA. CDR3 size: 15 residues. Trimming removed 5 bases from V and 11 bases from J; junction bases left unmatched: 14. The CDR3 DNA reads TGTGCCAGCAGCCAGTTCCTAGCGGGAGTGGCGGAGCAGTACTTC. It yields the protein CASSQFLAGVAEQYF.

The V call is TRBV9, the J call TRBJ2-5; a weak D match, TRBD1 (5 bases). The J call may be in error: the DNA end matches TRBJ2-7 better. The CDR3 runs to 14 residues. Germline loops: CDR1 SGDLS, CDR2 YYNGEE. The chain's CDR3 is CASSPFAGPYEQYF. The CDR3 nucleotides read TGTGCCAGCAGCCCCTTCGCAGGGCCTTACGAGCAGTACTTC.

V is TRBV12-3 or TRBV12-4 and J is TRBJ2-1; D tentatively fits TRBD1 or TRBD2 (6 bases each). This CDR3 is 11 amino acids long. V lost 2 bases and J lost 12, with 8 bases in between. CDR3 protein: CASSLKGGQFF. CDR3 DNA: TGTGCCAGCAGTTTAAAGGGGGGGCAGTTCTTC.

This chain connects TRBV5-1 to TRBJ1-1; possibly TRBD1 for D (5 bases). This CDR3 comprises 14 residues. Germline loops: CDR1 SGHRS, CDR2 YFSETQ. The V end lost 0 bases, the J end lost 6 bases, and 12 bases lay between the germline ends. The CDR3 loop reads CASSLEGRAAEAFF. In DNA form, the CDR3 reads TGCGCCAGCAGCTTGGAGGGCAGGGCCGCTGAAGCTTTCTTT.

This clonotype has more than one count but fewer than ten. The V gene is TRBV7-9, the J gene TRBJ2-7, with 7 bases fitting TRBD1. The CDR3 extends over 15 amino acids. Trimming removed 5 bases from V and 0 bases from J; junction bases left unmatched: 7. Per the germline V gene, CDR1 is SEHNR and CDR2 is FQNEAQ (reference sequence). CDR3 coding DNA: TGTGCCAGCAGCCCACAGGGGAAGAGCTCCTACGAGCAGTACTTC. This translates into CASSPQGKSSYEQYF. The full variable domain, with the rest looked up from reference TRBV7-9 and TRBJ2-7, is DTGVSQNPRHKITKRGQNVTFRCDPISEHNRLYWYRQTLGQGPEFLTYFQNEAQLEKSRLLSDRFSAERPKGSFSTLEIQRTEQGDSAMYLCASSPQGKSSYEQYFGPGTRLTVT.

The rearrangement uses TRBV10-2 and TRBJ2-7; 7 positions match TRBD1. The CDR3 extends over 11 amino acids. V lost 5 bases and J lost 7; bases outside the gene matches: 2. Per germline, CDR1 WSHSY and CDR2 SAAADI. For the CDR3, the DNA is TGCGCCAGCAGTACAGGGGTGGAGCAGTACTTC. Protein product: CASSTGVEQYF.